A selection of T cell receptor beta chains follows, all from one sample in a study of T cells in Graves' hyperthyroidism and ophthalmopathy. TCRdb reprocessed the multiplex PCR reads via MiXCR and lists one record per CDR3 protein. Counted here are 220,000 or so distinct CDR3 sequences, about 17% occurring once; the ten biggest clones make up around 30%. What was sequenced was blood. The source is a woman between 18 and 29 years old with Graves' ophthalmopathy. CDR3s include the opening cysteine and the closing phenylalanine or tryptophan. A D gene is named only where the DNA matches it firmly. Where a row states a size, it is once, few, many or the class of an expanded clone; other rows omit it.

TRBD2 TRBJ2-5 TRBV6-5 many TGTGCCAGCAGTTACTCGGGACTAGCGGAGACCCAGTACTTC CASSYSGLAETQYF
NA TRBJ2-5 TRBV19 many TGTGCCAGTAGTATTAAGGTTTCCCTCTGGGAGACCCAGTACTTC CASSIKVSLWETQYF
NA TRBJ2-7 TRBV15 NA TGTGCCACCAGCAGAGGCCTGATAGAGACCTACGAGCAGTACTTC CATSRGLIETYEQYF
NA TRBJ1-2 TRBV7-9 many TGTGCCAGCAGCTCCGGCGGGGGGGGGCCGGTCTATGGCTACACCTTC CASSSGGGGPVYGYTF
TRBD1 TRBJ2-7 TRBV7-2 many TGTGCCAGCAGCTTGGACAGGTCCAGAGAGCAGTACTTC CASSLDRSREQYF
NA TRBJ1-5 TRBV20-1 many TGCAGTGCTAGCAAGGGGTCGTATAGCAATCAGCCCCAGCATTTT CSASKGSYSNQPQHF
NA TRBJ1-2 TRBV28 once TGTGCCAGCAGAGGAGGACAGAACAACCACTATGGCTACACCTTC CASRGGQNNHYGYTF
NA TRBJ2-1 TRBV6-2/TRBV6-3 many TGTGCCAGTTTCGGTGGGGGATGGGGTAATGAGCAGTTCTTC CASFGGGWGNEQFF
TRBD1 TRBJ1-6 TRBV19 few TGTGCCAGTAGTACGACAGGGGCGCTGGGTTCACCCCTCCACTTT CASSTTGALGSPLHF
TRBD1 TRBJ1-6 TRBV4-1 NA TGCGCCAGCAGCCAAGATCTATCCGGGACAGTAGTTAATTCACCCCTCCACTTT CASSQDLSGTVVNSPLHF
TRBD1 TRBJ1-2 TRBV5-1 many TGCGCCAGCAGCGAACCATCCGGGACAGGACACTATGGCTACACCTTC CASSEPSGTGHYGYTF
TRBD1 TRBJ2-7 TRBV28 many TGTGCCAGCAGTTTGGTGAAACAGGGGAGCTACGAGCAGTACTTC CASSLVKQGSYEQYF
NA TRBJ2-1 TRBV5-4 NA TGTGCCAGCAGCTTGGTCGGGAAGGGCTACAATGAGCAGTTCTTC CASSLVGKGYNEQFF
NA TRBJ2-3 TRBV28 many TGTGCCAGCAGTCCGCGCCTGGTACTAGTTTCAGATACGCAGTATTTT CASSPRLVLVSDTQYF
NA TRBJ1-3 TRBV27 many TGTGCCAGCAGTTTATCCGACAGCGATCTGCCCTCTGGAAACACCATATATTTT CASSLSDSDLPSGNTIYF
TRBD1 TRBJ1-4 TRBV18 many TGTGCCAGCTCACCAGCGACAGGGAGTAATGAAAAACTGTTTTTT CASSPATGSNEKLFF
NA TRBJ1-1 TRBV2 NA TGTGCCAGCAGCGAAAACAGGGCCGGTCGAACTGAAGCTTTCTTT CASSENRAGRTEAFF
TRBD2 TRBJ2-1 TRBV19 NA TGTGCCAGTAGTAGGACTAGCGGGGGGATCTCCTACAATGAGCAGTTCTTC CASSRTSGGISYNEQFF
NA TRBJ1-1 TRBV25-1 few TGTGCCAGCAGTGAAATTTTGGGGGGGATCACTGAAGCTTTCTTT CASSEILGGITEAFF
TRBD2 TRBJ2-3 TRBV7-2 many TGTGCCAGCAGCCCCAGGTGGGCTAGCGGGAGGGCGACAGATACGCAGTATTTT CASSPRWASGRATDTQYF
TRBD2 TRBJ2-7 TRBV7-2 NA TGTGCCAGCAGCTTAACCGGGACTAGCGGGGGGGCATACGAGCAGTACTTC CASSLTGTSGGAYEQYF
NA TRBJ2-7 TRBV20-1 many TGCAGTGCTAGAGGGGGTAGCGGCTCCTACGAGCAGTACTTC CSARGGSGSYEQYF
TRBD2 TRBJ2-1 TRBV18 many TGTGCCAGCTCACCAGCCCCTTTAGCGGGAGTCTACAATGAGCAGTTCTTC CASSPAPLAGVYNEQFF
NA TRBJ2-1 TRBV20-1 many TGCAGTGCTAAGCCTCGGCTCACCAATGAGCAGTTCTTC CSAKPRLTNEQFF
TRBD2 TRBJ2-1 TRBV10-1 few TGCGCCAGCAGTGAGTCGGGTGGCGGGGGGGCCCGGGAGCAGTTCTTC CASSESGGGGAREQFF
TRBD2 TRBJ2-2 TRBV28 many TGTGCCAGCAGTTTAAGGCAGGCGGGGGCCGGGGAGCTGTTTTTT CASSLRQAGAGELFF
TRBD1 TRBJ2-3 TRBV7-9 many TGTGCCAGCAGAGGCGGCCAGGGGGCCACAGATACGCAGTATTTT CASRGGQGATDTQYF
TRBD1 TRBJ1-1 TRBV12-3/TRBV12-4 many TGTGCCAGCAGGGCCGGGACAGGGCTGAACACTGAAGCTTTCTTT CASRAGTGLNTEAFF
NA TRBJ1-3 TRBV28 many TGTGCCAGCAACACCGGGGGTGGAAACACCATATATTTT CASNTGGGNTIYF
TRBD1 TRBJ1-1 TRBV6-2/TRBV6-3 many TGTGCCAGCAGTTACCCGGGGACAGGGAACACTGAAGCTTTCTTT CASSYPGTGNTEAFF
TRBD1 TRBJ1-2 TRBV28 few TGTGCCAGCCTGGGACAGGGGGCCGTCTATGGCTACACCTTC CASLGQGAVYGYTF
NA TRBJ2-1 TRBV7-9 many TGTGCCAGCAGCCCCCTAACAGGGATCGGATCGAATGAGCAGTTCTTC CASSPLTGIGSNEQFF
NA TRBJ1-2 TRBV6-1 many TGTGCCAGCAGTTACGTACTGGGGGAGAGGGTGAATGGCTACACCTTC CASSYVLGERVNGYTF
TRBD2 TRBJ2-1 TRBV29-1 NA TGCAGCGTCTCCTACCCCGGGACTAGCGGGAGACGCTTCGATGAGCAGTTCTTC CSVSYPGTSGRRFDEQFF
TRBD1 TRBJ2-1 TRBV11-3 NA TGTGCCAGCAGCAAATGGGACAGCTCCTACAATGAGCAGTTCTTC CASSKWDSSYNEQFF
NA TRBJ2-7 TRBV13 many TGTGCCAGCAGCCGCGGGTTAGAGCCCTACGAGCAGTACTTC CASSRGLEPYEQYF
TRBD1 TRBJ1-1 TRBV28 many TGTGCCAGCAGTCCCGACAGGGGGCTGGGCACTGAAGCTTTCTTT CASSPDRGLGTEAFF
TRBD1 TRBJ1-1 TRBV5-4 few TGTGCCAGCAGCTCACGGACAGGGACGAACACTGAAGCTTTCTTT CASSSRTGTNTEAFF
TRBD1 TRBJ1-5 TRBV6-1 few TGTGCCAGCAGTCCAACAGGGGGCCCTGAGCAGCCCCAGCATTTT CASSPTGGPEQPQHF